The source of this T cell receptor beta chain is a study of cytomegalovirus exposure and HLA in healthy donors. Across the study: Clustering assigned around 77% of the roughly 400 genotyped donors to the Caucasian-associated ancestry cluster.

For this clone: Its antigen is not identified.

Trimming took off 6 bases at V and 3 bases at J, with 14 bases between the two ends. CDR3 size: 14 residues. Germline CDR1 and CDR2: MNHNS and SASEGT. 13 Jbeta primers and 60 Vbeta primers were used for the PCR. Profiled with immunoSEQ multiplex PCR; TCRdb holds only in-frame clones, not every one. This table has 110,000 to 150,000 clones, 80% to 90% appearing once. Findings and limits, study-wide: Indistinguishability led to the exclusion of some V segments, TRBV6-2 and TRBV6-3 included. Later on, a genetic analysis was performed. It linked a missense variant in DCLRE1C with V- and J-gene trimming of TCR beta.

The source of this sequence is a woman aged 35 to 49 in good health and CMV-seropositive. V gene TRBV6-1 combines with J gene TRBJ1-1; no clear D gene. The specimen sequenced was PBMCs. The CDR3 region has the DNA TGTGCCAGCAGAGACCCGCGACACCACACTGAAGCTTTCTTT. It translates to CASRDPRHHTEAFF.